This record covers a single T cell receptor beta chain. The source of the sample is a study of regulatory T cells in long-lasting Graves disease. Arm-PCR of CDR3 regions and iRepertoire HTBI primers were used to build TCR beta libraries. Using its own MiXCR run on the multiplex PCR reads, TCRdb lists one record per CDR3 protein. The data show 700,000 or so distinct CDR3 sequences, with 30% seen just once and around 42% held by the top ten. The sample's time point: persistent/refractory GD, antithyroid drugs over 5 years with positive TRAb. TCR sequences were obtained from RNA taken from PBMCs. In this cohort, patients came from an endocrinology department located in Xi'an, China. V lost 0 bases and J lost 0, with 2 bases in between. Germline CDR1 reads GTSNPN; CDR2 reads SVGIG (reference sequence). The length of the CDR3 is 12 residues.

The chain couples TRBV30 to TRBJ1-2, with D uncertain. The sequencing used peripheral blood mononuclear cells (PBMCs), collected when the disease was refractory, from a patient treated with antithyroid drugs. The source of this sequence is a female donor with Graves disease. The CDR3 protein is CAWSVSNYGYTF. The CDR3 DNA reads TGTGCCTGGAGTGTTTCTAACTATGGCTACACCTTC.